This TCR beta chain is from a study of pediatric ulcerative colitis. Study-wide results and caveats: In rectum, acute severe colitis had expanded clones and less diversity.

During colonoscopy, one to two rectal pinch biopsies were collected. Method: immunoSEQ multiplex PCR; TCRdb's copy keeps in-frame clones and lacks some. The table shows about 24,000 clones, with roughly 71% occurring only once. This clone was detected a few times. No antigen is known for it. The V gene end was trimmed by 2 bases and the J gene end by 5 bases; junction bases not matched to a gene: 3. The germline V gene encodes CDR1 MNHEY and CDR2 SMNVEV (reference sequence). The length of the CDR3 is 13 residues. The V call is TRBV27, the J call TRBJ2-7, with 7 bases matching TRBD2. The clonotype was recovered from a boy aged 10-17 years with severe ulcerative colitis. Sequenced material: gut tissue. DNA of the CDR3: TGTGCCAGCAGTTTACTCCGGGGGGACGAGCAGTACTTC. The encoded protein is CASSLLRGDEQYF.